The entry below gives a single TCR beta chain sequence along with its context. This clonotype was recorded many times. Its specific antigen is unknown. Base qualities are not at hand, and no much larger clone is one base apart. The record originates from a study of T cells after yellow fever vaccination (dated by TCRdb to about 2019). Background for the entire study: The SMART-Seq v4 Ultra Low Input RNA kit was used to prepare libraries from fractions with low cell numbers. Two healthy male donors, one aged 18 to 30 and one aged 30 to 40 years, were included in the cohort. Blood was collected at multiple timepoints before and after primary and secondary immunization, and bulk PBMC replicates and cell subsets were isolated. To follow T-cell clones before and after both primary and booster YFV17D yellow fever vaccination, bulk TCR alpha and beta repertoires underwent longitudinal sequencing.

CDR1 and CDR2 (SNHLY, FYNNEI) derive from the germline V gene. From its cysteine to its phenylalanine, the CDR3 spans 16 amino acids. Only the CDR3 DNA is retained, 48 bases long and in frame from the first base. The junction carries 19 bases between V and J, which are trimmed by 3 bases and 7 bases respectively. TCR cDNA was synthesized by 5'RACE template switching, through which a universal primer site and unique molecular identifiers were introduced. Priming of cDNA synthesis was performed from both the TCR alpha and TCR beta constant segments. Library amplification used two PCR steps, and the second PCR step added sample barcodes and sequencing adapters. Libraries were sequenced on Illumina HiSeq 2500 (2x100 bp) or NovaSeq (2x150 bp). The study's processing was this. MIGEC handled demultiplexing of reads and collapsing into UMI consensus sequences, while MiXCR performed V(D)J alignment. Using edgeR on replicate PBMC samples, clonotypes were called vaccine-responding if FDR was below 0.01 and the log2 fold change was above 5 up to day 15. Bulk clonotypes were assigned CD4 or CD8 identity according to which sequenced CD4 or CD8 repertoire held them at higher abundance. The raw public reads went through TCRdb reprocessing: fastp at Q25, MiXCR clone calling, in-frame beta chains kept. Merged by CDR3 protein, the rows form single entries marked with the most common genes and DNA. It is TCRdb's table, rather than the study itself, that gives the V and J calls and clone size. This sample comprises around 63,000 distinct CDR3 sequences, 6.5% to 8% of them detected only once. Around 34% of the sample is taken by the ten largest.

This sample's treatment or condition label indicates: live attenuated yellow fever vaccine strain. A standard Ficoll-Paque protocol was used to isolate PBMCs from peripheral blood. Dynabeads CD4 and CD8 positive selection kits were used to isolate the CD4 and CD8 T-cell fractions. TriZol was used to extract RNA from bulk PBMCs, from CD4 and CD8 fractions, and from dextramer-positive and dextramer-negative fractions. The research as a whole found: A small share of clonotypes occurred in both CD4 and CD8 compartments, likely arising from convergent recombination. The secondary T-cell response was weaker than the primary response but faster, peaking on day 5 instead of day 15. Because abundant contaminating clonotypes from the bulk population could be contained in FACS-sorted repertoires, computational filtering was required. After the booster, most of the clones that had expanded following primary vaccination were detected again (almost 98% of CD4 and 80% to 90% of CD8), which suggests that memory was broadly maintained. Only a couple of donors were included in the study, so the extent to which the findings can be generalized is limited.

The sequence joins TRBV2 to TRBJ2-1, with a weak D call of TRBD1 (5 bases match). This specimen was CD8+ T cells sorted from PBMCs, taken 15 days after the yellow fever booster vaccination. The sequence was obtained from a man between 25 and 39 years old who received the YFV17D yellow fever vaccine. The nucleotide sequence reads TGTGCCAGCAGTGATTCCGACAGAGGCCTCTTTAATGAGCAGTTCTTC. Protein translation: CASSDSDRGLFNEQFF.